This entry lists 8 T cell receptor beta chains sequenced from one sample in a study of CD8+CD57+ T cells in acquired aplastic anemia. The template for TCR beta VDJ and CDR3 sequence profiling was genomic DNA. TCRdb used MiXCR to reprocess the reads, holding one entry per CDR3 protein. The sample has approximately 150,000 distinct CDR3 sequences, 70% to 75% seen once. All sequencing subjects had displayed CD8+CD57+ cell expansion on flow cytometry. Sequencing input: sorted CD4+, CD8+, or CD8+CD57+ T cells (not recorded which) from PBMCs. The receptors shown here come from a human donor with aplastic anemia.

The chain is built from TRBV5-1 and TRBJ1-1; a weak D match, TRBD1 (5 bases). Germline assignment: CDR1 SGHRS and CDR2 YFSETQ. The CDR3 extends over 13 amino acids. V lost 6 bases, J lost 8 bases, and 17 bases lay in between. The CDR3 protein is CASIPGGGTEAFF. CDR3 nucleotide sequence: TGCGCCAGCATCCCTGGAGGTGGGACCGAAGCTTTCTTT.

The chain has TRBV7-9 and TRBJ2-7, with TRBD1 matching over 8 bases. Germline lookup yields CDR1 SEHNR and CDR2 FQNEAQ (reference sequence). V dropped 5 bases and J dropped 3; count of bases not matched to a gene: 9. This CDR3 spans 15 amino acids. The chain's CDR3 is CASSRGGQGDYEQYF. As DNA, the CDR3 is TGTGCCAGCAGCCGAGGCGGACAGGGAGACTACGAGCAGTACTTC.

CDR3 in amino acids: CASSLGLELYEQYF. The CDR3 DNA follows: TGTGCCAGCAGCTTAGGACTGGAACTCTACGAGCAGTACTTC. The chain employs TRBV7-2 and TRBJ2-7; D unresolved. Germline CDR1 and CDR2: SGHTA and FQGNSA. There are 14 residues in the CDR3. With 1 base removed from V and 3 bases from J, the gap between germline ends came to 10 bases. Using reference TRBV7-2 and TRBJ2-7 for the parts outside the CDR3, the full variable domain is GAGVSQSPSNKVTEKGKDVELRCDPISGHTALYWYRQSLGQGLEFLIYFQGNSAPDKSGLPSDRFSAERTGGSVSTLTIQRTQQEDSAVYLCASSLGLELYEQYFGPGTRLTVT.

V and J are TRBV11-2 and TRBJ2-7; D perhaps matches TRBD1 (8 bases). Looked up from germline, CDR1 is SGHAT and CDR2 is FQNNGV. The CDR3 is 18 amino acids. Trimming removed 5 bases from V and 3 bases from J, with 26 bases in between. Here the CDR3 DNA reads TGTGCCAGCAGCCCCCCAACAGGGGGGACTACACGGCACTACGAGCAGTACTTC. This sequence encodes CASSPPTGGTTRHYEQYF.

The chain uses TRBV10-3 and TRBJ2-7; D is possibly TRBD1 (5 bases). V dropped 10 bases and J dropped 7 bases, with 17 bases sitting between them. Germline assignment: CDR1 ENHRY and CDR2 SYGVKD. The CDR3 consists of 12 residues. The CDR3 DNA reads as TGTGCCACCACCAGGGCCCCCACAGAGCAGTACTTC. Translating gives CATTRAPTEQYF.

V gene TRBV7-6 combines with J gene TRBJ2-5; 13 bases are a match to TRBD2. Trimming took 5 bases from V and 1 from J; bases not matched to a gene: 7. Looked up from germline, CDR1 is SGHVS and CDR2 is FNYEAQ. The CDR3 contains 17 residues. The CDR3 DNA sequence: TGTGCCAGCAGCGTAGTGGGACTAGCGGGGATCCAAGAGACCCAGTACTTC. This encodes CASSVVGLAGIQETQYF.

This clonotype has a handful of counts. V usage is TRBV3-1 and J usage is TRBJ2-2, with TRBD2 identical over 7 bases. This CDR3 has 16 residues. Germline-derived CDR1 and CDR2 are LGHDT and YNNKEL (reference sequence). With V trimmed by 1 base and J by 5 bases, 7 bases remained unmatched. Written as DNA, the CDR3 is TGTGCCAGCAGCCAAGGACTAGCTAACGGGACCGGGGAGCTGTTTTTT. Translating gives CASSQGLANGTGELFF. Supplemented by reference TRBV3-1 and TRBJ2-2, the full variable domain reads DTAVSQTPKYLVTQMGNDKSIKCEQNLGHDTMYWYKQDSKKFLKIMFSYNNKELIINETVPNRFSPKSPDKAHLNLHINSLELGDSAVYFCASSQGLANGTGELFFGEGSRLTVL.

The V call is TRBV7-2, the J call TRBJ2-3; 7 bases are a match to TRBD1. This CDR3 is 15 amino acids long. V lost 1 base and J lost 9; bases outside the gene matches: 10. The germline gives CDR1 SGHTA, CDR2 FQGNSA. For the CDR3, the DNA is TGTGCCAGCAGCTTAGGGAACGACAGGGTCCACACGCAGTATTTT. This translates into CASSLGNDRVHTQYF. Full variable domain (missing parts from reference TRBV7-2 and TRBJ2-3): GAGVSQSPSNKVTEKGKDVELRCDPISGHTALYWYRQSLGQGLEFLIYFQGNSAPDKSGLPSDRFSAERTGGSVSTLTIQRTQQEDSAVYLCASSLGNDRVHTQYFGPGTRLTVL.